This T cell receptor (beta chain) was sequenced during a study of T cell changes during pregnancy in multiple sclerosis. The CDR3 sequence is 14 residues long. Per the germline V gene, CDR1 is MRHNA and CDR2 is SNTAGT. V gave up 4 bases and J gave up 4 bases; unmatched junction bases: 0. Profiling relied on immunoSEQ multiplex PCR, and the TCRdb table lists in-frame clones only, not all of them. The repertoire holds approximately 18,000 clones, with 85% to 90% as singletons. This clonotype originated in a female donor in good health, enrolled as a control in a pregnancy study. V and J are TRBV6-4 and TRBJ2-3, with 12 bases aligning to TRBD2. The sequencing used CD8+ T cells from peripheral blood mononuclear cells, collected in the third trimester of pregnancy. The CDR3 region has the DNA TGTGCCAGCAGTGCTAGCGGGGGGGCAGATACGCAGTATTTT. Amino acids: CASSASGGADTQYF.